This T cell receptor beta chain appears in the sequencing data of a study of blood T cell repertoires in COVID-19. Turning to the study itself: PBMCs, B-cell-depleted T cells, or T cells provided the cDNA or gDNA that made up the material.

TCRdb's table, derived via immunoSEQ multiplex PCR, lists solely in-frame clones and lacks some. The sample lists some 25,000 clones; less than 85% were seen once. The V gene's germline CDR1 is SGHVS and CDR2 FQNEAQ. The CDR3 covers 15 residues. Trimming removed 5 bases from V and 8 bases from J; junction bases left unmatched: 9. This clonotype was sampled from a human donor in a cohort sampled during active COVID-19. Sequenced: peripheral blood. The rearrangement links TRBV7-8 to TRBJ1-3, with 10 nucleotides matching TRBD1. The CDR3 is CASSGRTGGADTIYF. DNA of the CDR3: TGTGCCAGCAGCGGACGGACAGGGGGAGCGGACACCATATATTTT.